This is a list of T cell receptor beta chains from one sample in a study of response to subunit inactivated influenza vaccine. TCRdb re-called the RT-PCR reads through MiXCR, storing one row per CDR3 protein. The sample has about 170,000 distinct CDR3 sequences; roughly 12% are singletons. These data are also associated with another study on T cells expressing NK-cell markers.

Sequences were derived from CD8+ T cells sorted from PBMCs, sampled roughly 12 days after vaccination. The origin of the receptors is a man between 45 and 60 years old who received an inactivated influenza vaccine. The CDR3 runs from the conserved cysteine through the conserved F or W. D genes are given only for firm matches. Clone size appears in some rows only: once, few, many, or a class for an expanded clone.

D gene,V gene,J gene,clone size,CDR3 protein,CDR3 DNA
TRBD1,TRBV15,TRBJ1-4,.,CATSTGGGNEKLFF,TGTGCCACCAGCACAGGGGGAGGGAATGAAAAACTGTTTTTT
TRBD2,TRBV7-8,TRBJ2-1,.,CASILFSGDRYNEQFF,TGTGCCAGCATCCTTTTTAGCGGGGATAGATACAATGAGCAGTTCTTC
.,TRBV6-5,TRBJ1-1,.,CASSYAGTTEAFF,TGTGCCAGCAGTTACGCAGGGACCACTGAAGCTTTCTTT
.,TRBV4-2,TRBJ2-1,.,CASSPLVGTYNEQFF,TGTGCCAGCAGCCCACTAGTGGGAACATACAATGAGCAGTTCTTC
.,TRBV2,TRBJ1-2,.,CASSDGGGVIYGYTF,TGTGCCAGCAGTGATGGAGGGGGAGTCATTTATGGCTACACCTTC
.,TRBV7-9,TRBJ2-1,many,CASSSSQARSPGNEQFF,TGTGCCAGCAGCAGTAGTCAGGCGCGGTCCCCGGGGAATGAGCAGTTCTTC
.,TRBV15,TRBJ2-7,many,CATSRGMGGPYEQYF,TGTGCCACCAGCAGAGGAATGGGGGGACCCTACGAGCAGTACTTC
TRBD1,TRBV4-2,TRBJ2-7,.,CASSQNGQADEQYF,TGTGCCAGCAGCCAAAATGGACAGGCTGACGAGCAGTACTTC
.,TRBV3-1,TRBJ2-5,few,CASSQGVEVPLLETQYF,TGTGCCAGCAGCCAAGGGGTCGAGGTGCCGCTGTTAGAGACCCAGTACTTC
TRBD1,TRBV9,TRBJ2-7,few,CASSVWGRGQDEQYF,TGTGCCAGCAGCGTGTGGGGCAGGGGGCAGGACGAGCAGTACTTC
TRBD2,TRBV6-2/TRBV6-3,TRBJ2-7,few,CASRTGTSLFEQYF,TGTGCCAGCAGGACCGGGACTAGTCTATTCGAGCAGTACTTC
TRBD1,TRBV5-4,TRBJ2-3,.,CASSISRGHDTQYF,TGTGCCAGCAGCATCTCCAGGGGGCACGATACGCAGTATTTT
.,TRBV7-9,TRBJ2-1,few,CASSLPRPYNEQFF,TGTGCCAGCAGCTTACCTAGACCCTACAATGAGCAGTTCTTC
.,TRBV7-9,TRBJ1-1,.,CASSLAVVNTEAFF,TGTGCCAGCAGCTTAGCGGTTGTGAACACTGAAGCTTTCTTT
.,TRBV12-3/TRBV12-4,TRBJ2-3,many,CASSRGADTQYF,TGTGCCAGCAGCAGAGGCGCAGATACGCAGTATTTT
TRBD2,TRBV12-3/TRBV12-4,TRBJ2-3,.,CASSLSSGGSTDTQYF,TGTGCCAGCAGTTTAAGTAGCGGGGGGTCAACAGATACGCAGTATTTT
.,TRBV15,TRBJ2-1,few,CATSREGGRFDEQFF,TGTGCCACCAGCAGAGAGGGGGGGCGGTTTGATGAGCAGTTCTTC
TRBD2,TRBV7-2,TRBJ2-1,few,CASSSRTSGGFGYEQFF,TGTGCCAGCAGCTCCCGGACTAGCGGGGGTTTTGGCTATGAGCAGTTCTTC
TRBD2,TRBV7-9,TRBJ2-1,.,CASLGGLEQFF,TGTGCCAGCTTGGGAGGGTTAGAGCAGTTCTTC
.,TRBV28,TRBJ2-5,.,CASSMTQEYQETQYF,TGTGCCAGCAGTATGACACAAGAGTACCAAGAGACCCAGTACTTC
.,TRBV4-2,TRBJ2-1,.,CASSQVLVHHEQFF,TGTGCCAGCAGCCAAGTTCTAGTCCACCATGAGCAGTTCTTC
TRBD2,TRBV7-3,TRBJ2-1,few,CASSLKGLAGGVGYNEQFF,TGTGCCAGCAGCTTAAAGGGACTAGCGGGAGGGGTAGGTTACAATGAGCAGTTCTTC
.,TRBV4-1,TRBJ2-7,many,CASSQGDEYEQYF,TGCGCCAGCAGCCAAGGGGACGAGTACGAGCAGTACTTC
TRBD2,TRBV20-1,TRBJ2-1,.,CSASLRPGLAGRSYNEQFF,TGCAGTGCTAGCCTACGCCCGGGACTAGCGGGACGCTCCTACAATGAGCAGTTCTTC
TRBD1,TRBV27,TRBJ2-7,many,CASTYGTGTGGYEQYF,TGTGCCAGCACGTACGGGACCGGGACAGGGGGCTACGAGCAGTACTTC
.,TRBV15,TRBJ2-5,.,CATSSTRLQETQYF,TGTGCCACCAGCAGTACCCGACTGCAAGAGACCCAGTACTTC
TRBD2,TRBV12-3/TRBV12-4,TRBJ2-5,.,CASSLAPYQTSGNRTQYF,TGTGCCAGCAGTTTAGCTCCGTATCAGACTAGCGGGAATCGGACCCAGTACTTC
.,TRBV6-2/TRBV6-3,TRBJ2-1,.,CASSYFLARGPYNEQFF,TGTGCCAGCAGTTACTTTCTCGCCAGGGGCCCCTACAATGAGCAGTTCTTC
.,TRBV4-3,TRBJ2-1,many,CASSQEWSSYNEQFF,TGCGCCAGCAGCCAAGAATGGAGCTCCTACAATGAGCAGTTCTTC
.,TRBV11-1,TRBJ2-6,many,CASSLSSTRLGPSGANVLTF,TGTGCCAGCAGCTTATCATCGACACGGTTGGGGCCCTCTGGGGCCAACGTCCTGACTTTC
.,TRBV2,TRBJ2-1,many,CASSEWPSSYNEQFF,TGTGCCAGCAGTGAATGGCCCAGCTCCTACAATGAGCAGTTCTTC
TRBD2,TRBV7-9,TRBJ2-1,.,CASSGYSGGHYNEQFF,TGTGCCAGCAGCGGGTATAGCGGGGGGCATTACAATGAGCAGTTCTTC
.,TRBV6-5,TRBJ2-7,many,CASSYSSLGYEQYF,TGTGCCAGCAGTTACTCAAGCCTGGGGTACGAGCAGTACTTC
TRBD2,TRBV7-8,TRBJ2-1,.,CASSLQAGVLYNEQFF,TGTGCCAGCAGCTTACAAGCGGGAGTGCTCTACAATGAGCAGTTCTTC
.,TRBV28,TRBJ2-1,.,CASSLPLGSGSMDNEQFF,TGTGCCAGCAGTTTACCCCTGGGGTCGGGAAGCATGGACAATGAGCAGTTCTTC
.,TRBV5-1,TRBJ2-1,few,CASSFVEGANEQFF,TGCGCCAGCAGCTTCGTGGAGGGGGCCAATGAGCAGTTCTTC
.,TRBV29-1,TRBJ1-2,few,CSADPYRQDNSYGYTF,TGCAGCGCTGACCCCTACAGACAGGACAATAGCTATGGCTACACCTTC
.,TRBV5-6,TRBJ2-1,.,CASSAYRRPYNEQFF,TGTGCCAGCAGCGCCTACAGGAGACCCTACAATGAGCAGTTCTTC
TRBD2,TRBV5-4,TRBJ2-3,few,CASSISGGGTDTQYF,TGTGCCAGCAGCATTAGCGGGGGGGGAACAGATACGCAGTATTTT
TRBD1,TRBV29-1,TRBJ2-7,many,CSVEDRQGAYEQYF,TGCAGCGTTGAAGATCGTCAGGGGGCCTACGAGCAGTACTTC
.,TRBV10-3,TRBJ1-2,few,CAISDTYLYGYTF,TGTGCCATCAGTGACACATACCTCTATGGCTACACCTTC
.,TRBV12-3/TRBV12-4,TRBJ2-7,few,CASSLEGGDTYEQYF,TGTGCCAGCAGTTTAGAGGGCGGGGATACCTACGAGCAGTACTTC
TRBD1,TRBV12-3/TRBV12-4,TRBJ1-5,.,CASSRDSSNQPQHF,TGTGCCAGCAGTCGGGACAGTAGCAATCAGCCCCAGCATTTT
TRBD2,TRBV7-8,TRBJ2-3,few,CASSSRYGLEEDTQYF,TGTGCCAGCAGCTCCAGATACGGACTAGAGGAGGATACGCAGTATTTT
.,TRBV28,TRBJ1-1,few,CASRDSVINTEAFF,TGTGCCAGCAGAGACAGCGTGATAAACACTGAAGCTTTCTTT
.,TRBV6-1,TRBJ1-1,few,CASTPGPTTEAFF,TGTGCCAGCACCCCGGGGCCTACCACTGAAGCTTTCTTT
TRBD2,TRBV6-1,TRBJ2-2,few,CASRSHRGGTGELFF,TGTGCCAGCAGATCCCATCGGGGGGGCACCGGGGAGCTGTTTTTT
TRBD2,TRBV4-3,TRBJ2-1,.,CASSQDPRLAGANEQFF,TGCGCCAGCAGCCAAGACCCCAGACTAGCGGGAGCGAATGAGCAGTTCTTC
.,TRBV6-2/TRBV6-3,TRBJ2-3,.,CASRTPPGDGTDTQYF,TGTGCCAGCAGAACACCACCGGGGGACGGCACAGATACGCAGTATTTT
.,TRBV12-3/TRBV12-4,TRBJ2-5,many,CASSSGSEETQYF,TGTGCCAGCAGTTCCGGGAGTGAGGAGACCCAGTACTTC
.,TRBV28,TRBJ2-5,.,CASSFASRDGLETQYF,TGTGCCAGCAGTTTCGCCTCCCGGGACGGACTAGAGACCCAGTACTTC
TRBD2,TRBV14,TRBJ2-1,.,CASSQVWAGGYNEQFF,TGTGCCAGCAGCCAAGTGTGGGCGGGGGGGTACAATGAGCAGTTCTTC
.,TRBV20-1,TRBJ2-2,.,CSARDGPRTGELFF,TGCAGTGCTAGGGATGGACCTCGTACCGGGGAGCTGTTTTTT
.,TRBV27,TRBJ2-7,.,CASSLLRGYEQYF,TGTGCCAGCAGTTTATTACGGGGCTACGAGCAGTACTTC